This paragraph reports one T cell receptor (beta chain). The target antigen is unknown. These data originate in a study of OX40 agonist ivuxolimab in advanced cancers. In the study overall: The study gave patients intravenous ivuxolimab at 0.01 to 10 mg/kg every 2 weeks. The study reported partial responses in three patients: one hepatocellular carcinoma, two cutaneous melanoma. Regarding the study as a whole: Some nonresponders likewise displayed low normalized T-cell clonal expansion.

Assay used: immunoSEQ multiplex PCR; TCRdb lists only in-frame clones, some missing. The data show 85,000 to 120,000 clones, about nine tenths seen once. Patients with autoimmune history or systemic immunosuppression were excluded. Trimming took 4 bases from V and 4 from J, leaving 11 bases between them. The CDR3 spans 14 residues. The J gene is TRBJ1-4, the V gene TRBV5-3, with D maybe TRBD1 (6 bases). TRBV5-3 is labeled an ORF, and its function is uncertain. The clonotype was recovered from an adult with an advanced solid tumor such as melanoma, head and neck, liver or kidney cancer. Sequenced here: CD4+ or CD8+ T cells sorted from blood, sampled in a trial of the OX40 agonist ivuxolimab. The CDR3 bases are TGTGCCAGAAGCAAACAGGGAAATAATGAAAAACTGTTTTTT. Its protein is CARSKQGNNEKLFF.